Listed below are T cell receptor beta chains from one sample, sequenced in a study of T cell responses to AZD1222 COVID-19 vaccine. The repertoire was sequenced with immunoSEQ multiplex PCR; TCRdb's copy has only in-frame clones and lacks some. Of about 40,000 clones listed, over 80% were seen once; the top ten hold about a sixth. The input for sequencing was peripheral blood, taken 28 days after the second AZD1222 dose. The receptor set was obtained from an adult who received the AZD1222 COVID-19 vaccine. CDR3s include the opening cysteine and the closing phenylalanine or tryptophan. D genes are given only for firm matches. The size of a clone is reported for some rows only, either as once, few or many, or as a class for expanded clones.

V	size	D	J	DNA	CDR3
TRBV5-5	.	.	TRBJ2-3	TGTGCCAGCAGTTCCGGGGCAATCACAGATACGCAGTATTTT	CASSSGAITDTQYF
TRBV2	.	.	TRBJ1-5	TGTGCCAGCAGTGAACCGGGGGGGGGCAATCAGCCCCAGCATTTT	CASSEPGGGNQPQHF
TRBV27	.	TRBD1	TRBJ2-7	TGTGCCAGCAGTTTTGGGCAAGGGGGCAACGAGCAGTACTTC	CASSFGQGGNEQYF
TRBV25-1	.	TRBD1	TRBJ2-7	TGTGCCAGCAGTGAATTTCAGGACAGGGAGTCCGAGCAGTACTTC	CASSEFQDRESEQYF
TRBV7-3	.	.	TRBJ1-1	TGTGCCAGCAGCTCGCTAATAGGGCCTGGAACTGAAGCTTTCTTT	CASSSLIGPGTEAFF
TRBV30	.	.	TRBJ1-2	TGTGCCTGGATAGCAGGGAACTATGGCTACACCTTC	CAWIAGNYGYTF
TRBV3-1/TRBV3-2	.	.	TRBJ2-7	TGTGCCAGCAGCCATAGGAGGAACCGGGCCTCCGAGCAGTACTTC	CASSHRRNRASEQYF
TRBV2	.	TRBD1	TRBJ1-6	TGTGCCAGCAGGGCCGGGACAGGGGGTGGCTATAATTCACCCCTCCACTTT	CASRAGTGGGYNSPLHF
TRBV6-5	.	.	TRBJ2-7	TGTGCCAGCAGCTCATTAACTGACAGGAGCTACGAGCAGTACTTC	CASSSLTDRSYEQYF
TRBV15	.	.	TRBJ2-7	TGTGCCACCAGCGGAATTGAGGGCAGGTCCTACGAGCAGTACTTC	CATSGIEGRSYEQYF
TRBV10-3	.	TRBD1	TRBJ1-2	TGTGCCATCAGGAGAGGGACAGGCGACTATGGCTACACCTTC	CAIRRGTGDYGYTF
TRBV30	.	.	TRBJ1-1	TGTGCCTGGATGGGCCAGCCGAACACTGAAGCTTTCTTT	CAWMGQPNTEAFF
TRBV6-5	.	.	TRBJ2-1	TGTGCCAGCAGTTACTCGGAGGGGACTGAGCAGTTCTTC	CASSYSEGTEQFF
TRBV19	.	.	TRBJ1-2	TGTGCCAGTAGTCGGCAAACGATCTCAAGGTATGGCTACACCTTC	CASSRQTISRYGYTF
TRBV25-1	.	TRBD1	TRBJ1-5	TGTGCCAGCAGTGAGGGACAGCTTCCCAACCAGCCCCAGCATTTT	CASSEGQLPNQPQHF
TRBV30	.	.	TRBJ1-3	TGTGCCTGGAGTGGAGATAGTTTAGGAAACACCATATATTTT	CAWSGDSLGNTIYF
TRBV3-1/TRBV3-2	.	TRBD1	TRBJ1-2	TGTGCCAGCAGCCAAGCCGGGACAGGGGATCTTACGGACTATGGCTACACCTTC	CASSQAGTGDLTDYGYTF
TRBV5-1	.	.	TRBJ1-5	TGCGCCAGCAGCGAACAGGGCGATCAGCCCCAGCATTTT	CASSEQGDQPQHF
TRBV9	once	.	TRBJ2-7	TGTGCCAGCAGCTTTTTCGACAGAGATGGGGAGCAGTACTTC	CASSFFDRDGEQYF
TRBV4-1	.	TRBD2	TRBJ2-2	TGCGCCAGCAGTTGGTCAGCGGGGGGCGTCGGGGAGCTGTTTTTT	CASSWSAGGVGELFF
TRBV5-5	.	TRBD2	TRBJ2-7	TGTGCCAGCAGCCCCCCCCTTGGCGGGGGGCGGCAGTACTTC	CASSPPLGGGRQYF
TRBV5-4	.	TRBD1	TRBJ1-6	TGTGCCAGCAGCACCAAGACAGGGTCCTATAATTCACCCCTCCACTTT	CASSTKTGSYNSPLHF
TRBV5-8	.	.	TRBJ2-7	TGTGCCAGCAGCTTAGGGACCGTCTTGGTTGGGCAGTACTTC	CASSLGTVLVGQYF
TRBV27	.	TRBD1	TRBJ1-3	TGTGCCAGCAGTCTTACTCCAGGGGGCACGGGGGGAAACACCATATATTTT	CASSLTPGGTGGNTIYF
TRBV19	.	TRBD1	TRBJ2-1	TGTGCCAGTAGCGGACAGGGAGGTGAGCAGTTCTTC	CASSGQGGEQFF
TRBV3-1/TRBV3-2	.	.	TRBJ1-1	TGTGCCAGCAGCCAAGGTTCAGGGCGGACTGAAGCTTTCTTT	CASSQGSGRTEAFF
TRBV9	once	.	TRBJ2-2	TGTGCCAGCAGCGTCAGGGATAACACCGGGGAGCTGTTTTTT	CASSVRDNTGELFF
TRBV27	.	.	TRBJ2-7	TGTGCCAGCAGTTTATCGACTGGGAGAGACGAGCAGTACTTC	CASSLSTGRDEQYF
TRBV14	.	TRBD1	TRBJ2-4	TGTGCCAGCAGCCAATCCGATTGGACAGGGGAGTACTTC	CASSQSDWTGEYF
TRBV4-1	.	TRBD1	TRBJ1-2	TGCGCCAGCAGCCAAGACCCTCGACAGGGGCACACCTTC	CASSQDPRQGHTF
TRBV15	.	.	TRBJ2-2	TGTGCCACCAGCAGAGGGGGATTTACCGGGGAGCTGTTTTTT	CATSRGGFTGELFF
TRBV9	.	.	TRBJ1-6	TGTGCCAGCAGCCCCCTACAGGACCCCAATTCACCCCTCCACTTT	CASSPLQDPNSPLHF
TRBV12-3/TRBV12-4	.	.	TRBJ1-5	TGTGCCAGCACCCACCGACTAGGGGAGCCCCAGCATTTT	CASTHRLGEPQHF
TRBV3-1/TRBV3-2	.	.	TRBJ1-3	TGTGCCAGTAGAAAAAGGGGAGGCTCTGGAAACACCATATATTTT	CASRKRGGSGNTIYF
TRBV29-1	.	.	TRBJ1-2	TGCAGCGTTGAAGGCACAGGGAATGGCTACACCTTC	CSVEGTGNGYTF
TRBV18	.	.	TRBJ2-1	TGTGCCAGCTCAGGACGGGGTGCCTACAATGAGCAGTTCTTC	CASSGRGAYNEQFF
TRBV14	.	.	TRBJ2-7	TGTGCCAGCAGCCAAGATCTGATGGGGTCCGAGCAGTACTTC	CASSQDLMGSEQYF
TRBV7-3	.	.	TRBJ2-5	TGTGCCAGCAGCATAGGGTCGGGGGGCGCCGGTCAAGAGACCCAGTACTTC	CASSIGSGGAGQETQYF
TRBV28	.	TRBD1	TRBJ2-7	TGTGCCAGCAGCGTACAGGGGAGCTCCTACGAGCAGTACTTC	CASSVQGSSYEQYF
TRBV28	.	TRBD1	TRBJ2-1	TGTGCCAGCACCCCGGCGACAGGGAACAATGAGCAGTTCTTC	CASTPATGNNEQFF
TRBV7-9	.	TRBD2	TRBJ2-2	TGTGCCAGCAGCCTTGGGGGGGACACCGGGGAGCTGTTTTTT	CASSLGGDTGELFF
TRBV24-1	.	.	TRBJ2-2	TGTGCCACCAGTGATTTTACAGGTTCTACCGGGGAGCTGTTTTTT	CATSDFTGSTGELFF